Below, 19 T cell receptor beta chains from the same sample are listed, as sequenced in a study of post-analysis software for immune sequencing data (dated by TCRdb to the mid-2010s). What the study reported, not specific to this receptor: Roughly 5 TRBV segments, including TRBV5-6, TRBV5-1 and TRBV20-1, were significantly more frequent in patients than controls.

Libraries were made using PCR. The instrument was an Illumina HiSeq 2500. Unique molecular identifiers were incorporated into TCR beta cDNA libraries to reduce PCR and sequencing biases. TCRdb reprocessed the public reads (quality trimming at Q25 with fastp, clone calling with MiXCR) and kept in-frame beta chains. All rows with the same CDR3 protein become a single entry with the most common DNA and genes. The sample data list approximately 660,000 distinct CDR3 sequences, and roughly three fifths of these were observed just once. About 11% of the sample goes to the ten largest clones. Their specific antigens are unknown. The source material was blood. These receptors were taken from a girl under 10 years old with multiple sclerosis.

The chain joins TRBV7-2 to TRBJ2-7; 10 bases agree with TRBD2. The CDR3 totals 13 residues. The germline CDR1 and CDR2 sequences are SGHTA and FQGNSA. V shed 8 bases, J shed 2 bases, and the junction held 3 bases outside the gene matches. CDR3 DNA sequence: TGTGCCAGCCGGACTAGCGGAGCCTACGAGCAGTACTTC. Encoded protein: CASRTSGAYEQYF.

This chain links TRBV10-3 with TRBJ2-3, with D unclear. Trimming removed 4 bases at V and 4 bases at J, with 15 bases between. The CDR3 covers 15 residues. Germline V CDR1 and CDR2: ENHRY, SYGVKD. The chain's CDR3 is CAISAQAGVADTQYF. The CDR3 region has the DNA TGTGCCATCAGTGCCCAAGCCGGTGTGGCAGATACGCAGTATTTT.

This clonotype has just one count. The genes are TRBV5-1 and TRBJ2-5, with D maybe TRBD2 (6 bases). Trimming took off 3 bases at V and 7 bases at J, with 16 bases between the two ends. The germline gives CDR1 SGHRS, CDR2 YFSETQ. This CDR3 region has 14 residues. The CDR3: CASSSSGQGGTQYF. The CDR3, as DNA: TGCGCCAGCAGCTCTTCAGGGCAGGGAGGGACCCAGTACTTC.

The gene calls are TRBV19 and TRBJ2-2; the D gene is possibly TRBD2 (6 bases). Germline V gives CDR1 LNHDA, CDR2 SQIVND (reference sequence). The CDR3 contains 14 residues. Trimming pared 7 bases from V and 7 bases from J, leaving 16 bases between. The CDR3 DNA reads TGTGCCAGTATGTATAGCGGTACTGGCGGGGAGCTGTTTTTT. The encoded protein is CASMYSGTGGELFF.

J is TRBJ2-1 and V is TRBV6-5, with a possible D match to TRBD1 (6 bases). Germline V lookup: CDR1 MNHEY, CDR2 SVGAGI. Trimming shortened V by 6 bases and J by 8 bases, and 17 bases separated the two germline ends. The CDR3 runs to 14 residues. CDR3: CASSTPQGTDEQFF. As DNA, the CDR3 is TGTGCCAGCAGCACACCTCAGGGGACGGATGAGCAGTTCTTC.

The chain's CDR3 is CASSLGSQGGQETQYF. The DNA for the CDR3 is TGCGCCAGCAGCTTGGGGAGCCAGGGAGGGCAAGAGACCCAGTACTTC. V usage is TRBV5-1 and J usage is TRBJ2-5; 7 nucleotides match TRBD2. Trimming at V came to 0 bases and at J to 2 bases, leaving 7 bases not matched to a gene. This CDR3 is 16 amino acids long. Germline V gene sequence: CDR1 SGHRS, CDR2 YFSETQ.

The chain links TRBV7-9 to TRBJ1-2, with a weak D call TRBD1 (6 bases). Trimming cost V 5 bases and J 4 bases, with 20 bases left between them. The CDR3 is 16 amino acids. CDR1 SEHNR and CDR2 FQNEAQ come from the germline V gene (reference sequence). In DNA, the CDR3 is TGTGCCAGCAGCAATTCCACGACAGGCTCAGTCTATGGCTACACCTTC. This gives the protein CASSNSTTGSVYGYTF.

This clonotype has more than one count but fewer than ten. The chain recombines TRBV2 with TRBJ1-5; D remains ambiguous. The CDR3 runs to 12 residues. The V and J ends lost 1 base and 2 bases respectively, with 0 bases between them. The germline CDR1 and CDR2 sequences are SNHLY and FYNNEI. The CDR3 sequence: CASSEGNQPQHF. CDR3 bases: TGTGCCAGCAGTGAAGGCAATCAGCCCCAGCATTTT. The full variable domain, with the rest looked up from reference TRBV2 and TRBJ1-5, is EPEVTQTPSHQVTQMGQEVILRCVPISNHLYFYWYRQILGQKVEFLVSFYNNEISEKSEIFDDQFSVERPDGSNFTLKIRSTKLEDSAMYFCASSEGNQPQHFGDGTRLSIL.

This chain connects TRBV7-9 to TRBJ2-4; D possibly uses TRBD1 or TRBD2 (5 bases each). The end of the DNA fits TRBJ2-7 better, so the J call may be wrong. This CDR3 comprises 16 residues. Germline V gene lookup returns CDR1 SEHNR and CDR2 FQNEAQ (reference sequence). CDR3 region: CASSLGETDGMHEQYF. The CDR3 coding sequence is TGTGCCAGCAGCTTAGGGGAGACAGACGGAATGCACGAGCAGTACTTC.

In its sample, this clonotype was seen a few times. The gene calls are TRBV7-2 and TRBJ2-1, with unresolved D. The V gene lost 6 bases and the J gene lost 9 bases, with 18 bases spanning the gap. Germline CDR1 and CDR2: SGHTA and FQGNSA. CDR3 length: 14 residues. CDR3 protein: CASSPRASRIEQFF. The CDR3, as DNA: TGTGCCAGCAGTCCCCGGGCCTCTAGGATTGAGCAGTTCTTC.

The chain recombines TRBV5-1 with TRBJ1-1; 12 bases line up with TRBD1. CDR1 is SGHRS and CDR2 is YFSETQ in the germline V gene. CDR3 length: 15 residues. Trimming at V came to 4 bases and at J to 6 bases, leaving 7 bases not matched to a gene. This CDR3 reads CASSLKGQGASEAFF. Written as DNA, the CDR3 is TGCGCCAGCAGCCTAAAGGGACAGGGGGCCTCTGAAGCTTTCTTT.

This clonotype was detected many times. This chain uses TRBV5-1 with TRBJ2-3; no definite D call. The length of the CDR3 is 12 residues. In germline, CDR1 is SGHRS, CDR2 YFSETQ. Trimming cost V 0 bases and J 4 bases, with 3 bases left between them. CDR3: CASSLDADTQYF. Written as DNA, the CDR3 is TGCGCCAGCAGCTTGGATGCAGATACGCAGTATTTT.

This rearrangement joins TRBV20-1 to TRBJ2-6; the match to TRBD1 covers 7 bases. The CDR3 consists of 14 residues. Per the germline V gene, CDR1 is DFQATT and CDR2 is SNEGSKA (reference sequence). The ends lost 3 bases at V and 4 bases at J; junction bases unmatched: 3. The CDR3 region is CSARTGTGANVLTF. DNA of the CDR3: TGCAGTGCTAGGACAGGGACCGGGGCCAACGTCCTGACTTTC.

The genes are TRBV12-3 or TRBV12-4 and TRBJ2-3, with D hard to call. With 3 bases removed from V and 0 bases from J, the gap between germline ends came to 16 bases. CDR3 length: 17 amino acids. The CDR3 is CASSFGETTSSTDTQYF. CDR3 nucleotides: TGTGCCAGCAGTTTTGGAGAGACGACTTCTAGCACAGATACGCAGTATTTT.

Of note for this clonotype: The junction departs from germline at one end; a sequencing error may be responsible. The chain combines TRBV20-1 with TRBJ2-1; 7 positions agree with TRBD2. The CDR3 totals 12 residues. Germline CDR1 and CDR2: DFQATT and SNEGSKA (reference sequence). In DNA, the CDR3 is TGCAGGGCTAGCGGAGCGGACAATGAGCAGTTCTTC. This encodes CRASGADNEQFF.

This chain joins TRBV10-1 and TRBJ2-5, with 8 bases that match TRBD2. CDR3 length: 15 amino acids. CDR1 is WNHNN and CDR2 is SYGVQD in the germline V gene (reference sequence). With V trimmed by 3 bases and J by 5 bases, 8 bases remained unmatched. CDR3 DNA: TGCGCCAGCAGTGACTCGTCTAGCGGGTTCGAGACCCAGTACTTC. This sequence encodes CASSDSSSGFETQYF.

This clonotype showed up just once. V gene TRBV28 combines with J gene TRBJ2-7, with TRBD1 matching 7 bases. V lost 6 bases to trimming and J lost 2 bases; unmatched junction nucleotides: 7. CDR3 length: 14 residues. Germline CDR1 and CDR2: MDHEN and SYDVKM. The CDR3, as DNA: TGTGCCAGCAGGGAGACAGGGCGACCCTACGAGCAGTACTTC. Protein sequence: CASRETGRPYEQYF.

The chain links TRBV5-1 to TRBJ2-1; TRBD1 might be the D (5 bases). V lost 0 bases and J 4 bases, leaving 14 bases between the germline ends. Germline loops: CDR1 SGHRS, CDR2 YFSETQ. The CDR3 is made up of 16 amino acids. CDR3 loop: CASSLEGQGLYNEQFF. The CDR3, as DNA: TGCGCCAGCAGCTTGGAAGGGCAGGGTTTATACAATGAGCAGTTCTTC.

The rearrangement links TRBV7-2 to TRBJ2-5; maybe TRBD2 (6 bases). Germline V CDR1 and CDR2: SGHTA, FQGNSA. The CDR3 sequence is 15 residues long. V was cut by 1 base and J by 11 bases, with 20 bases left in between. In nucleotides, the CDR3 is TGTGCCAGCAGCTTAGTCCAGGGAGGCGCCTCAGAGCAGTACTTC. It yields the protein CASSLVQGGASEQYF.